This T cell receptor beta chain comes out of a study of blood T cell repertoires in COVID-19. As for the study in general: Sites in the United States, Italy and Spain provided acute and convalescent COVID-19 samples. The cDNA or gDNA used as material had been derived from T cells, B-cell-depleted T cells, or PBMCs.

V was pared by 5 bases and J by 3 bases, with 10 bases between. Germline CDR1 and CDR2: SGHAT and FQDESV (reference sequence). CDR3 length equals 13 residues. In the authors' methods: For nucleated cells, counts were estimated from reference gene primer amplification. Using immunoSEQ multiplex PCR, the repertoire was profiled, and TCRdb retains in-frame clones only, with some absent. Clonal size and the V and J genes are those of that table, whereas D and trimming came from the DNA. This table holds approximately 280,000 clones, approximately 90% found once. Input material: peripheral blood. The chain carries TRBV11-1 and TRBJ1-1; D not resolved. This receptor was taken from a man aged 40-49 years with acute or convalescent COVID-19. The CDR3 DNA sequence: TGTGCCAGCAGCCGAACCGGGTACACTGAAGCTTTCTTT. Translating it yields CASSRTGYTEAFF.